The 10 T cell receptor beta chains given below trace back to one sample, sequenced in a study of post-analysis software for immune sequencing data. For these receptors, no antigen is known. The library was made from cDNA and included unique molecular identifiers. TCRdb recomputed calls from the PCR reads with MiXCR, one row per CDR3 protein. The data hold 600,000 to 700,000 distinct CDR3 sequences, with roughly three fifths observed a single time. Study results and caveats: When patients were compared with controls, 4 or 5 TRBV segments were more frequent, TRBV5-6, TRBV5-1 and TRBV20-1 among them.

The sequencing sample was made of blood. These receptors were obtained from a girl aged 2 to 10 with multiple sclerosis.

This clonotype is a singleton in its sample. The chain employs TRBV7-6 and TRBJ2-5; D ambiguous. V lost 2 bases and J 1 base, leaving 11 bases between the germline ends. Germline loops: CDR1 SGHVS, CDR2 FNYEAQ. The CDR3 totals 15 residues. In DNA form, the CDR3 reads TGTGCCAGCAGCTTATTGTTTCTGGGCCAAGAGACCCAGTACTTC. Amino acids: CASSLLFLGQETQYF.

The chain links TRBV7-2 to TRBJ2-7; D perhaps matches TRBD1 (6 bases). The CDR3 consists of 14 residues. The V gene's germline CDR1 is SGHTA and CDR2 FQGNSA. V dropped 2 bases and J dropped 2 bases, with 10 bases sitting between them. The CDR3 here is CASSLPGAAYEQYF. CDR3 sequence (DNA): TGTGCCAGCAGCTTACCAGGGGCCGCCTACGAGCAGTACTTC.

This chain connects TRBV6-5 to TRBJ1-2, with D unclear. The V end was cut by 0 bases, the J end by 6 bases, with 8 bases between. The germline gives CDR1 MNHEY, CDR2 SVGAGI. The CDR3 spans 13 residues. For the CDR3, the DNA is TGTGCCAGCAGTTACTCGGGAGACAATGGCTACACCTTC. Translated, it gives CASSYSGDNGYTF.

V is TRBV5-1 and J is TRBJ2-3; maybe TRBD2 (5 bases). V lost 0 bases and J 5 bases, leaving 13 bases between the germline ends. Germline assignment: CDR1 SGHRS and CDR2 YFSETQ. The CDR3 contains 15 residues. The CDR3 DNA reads TGCGCCAGCAGCTTGGGGGAACGGGGTGGAGATACGCAGTATTTT. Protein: CASSLGERGGDTQYF.

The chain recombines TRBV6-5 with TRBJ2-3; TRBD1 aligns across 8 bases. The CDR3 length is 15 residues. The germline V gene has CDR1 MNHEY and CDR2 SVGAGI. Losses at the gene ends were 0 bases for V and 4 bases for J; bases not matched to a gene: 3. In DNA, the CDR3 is TGTGCCAGCAGTTACTCGCAGGGGGCGGCAGATACGCAGTATTTT. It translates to CASSYSQGAADTQYF.

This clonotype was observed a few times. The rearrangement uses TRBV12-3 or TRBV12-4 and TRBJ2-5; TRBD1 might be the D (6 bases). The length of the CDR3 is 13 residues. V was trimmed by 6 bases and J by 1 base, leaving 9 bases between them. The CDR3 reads CASRHRVQETQYF. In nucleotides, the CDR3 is TGTGCCAGCAGGCACAGGGTCCAAGAGACCCAGTACTTC.

The CDR3 DNA reads as TGTGCCAGCAGTTTGGTTAGGTACGAGCAGTACTTC. Its protein is CASSLVRYEQYF. This chain connects TRBV12-3 or TRBV12-4 to TRBJ2-7; the D is unclear. Trimming cost V 3 bases and J 4 bases, with 7 bases left between them. This CDR3 has 12 residues.

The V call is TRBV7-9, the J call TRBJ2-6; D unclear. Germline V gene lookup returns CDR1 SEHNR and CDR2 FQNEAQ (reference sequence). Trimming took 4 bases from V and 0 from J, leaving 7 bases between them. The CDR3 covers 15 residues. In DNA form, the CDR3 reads TGTGCCAGCAGCTACCTGATCTCTGGGGCCAACGTCCTGACTTTC. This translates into CASSYLISGANVLTF.

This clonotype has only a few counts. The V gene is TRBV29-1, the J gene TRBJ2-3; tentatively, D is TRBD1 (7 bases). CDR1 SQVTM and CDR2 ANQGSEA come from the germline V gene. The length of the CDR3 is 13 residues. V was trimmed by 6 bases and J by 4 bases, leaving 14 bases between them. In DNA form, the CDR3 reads TGCAGCGTGACAGGGAGGCTCGCAGATACGCAGTATTTT. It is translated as CSVTGRLADTQYF.

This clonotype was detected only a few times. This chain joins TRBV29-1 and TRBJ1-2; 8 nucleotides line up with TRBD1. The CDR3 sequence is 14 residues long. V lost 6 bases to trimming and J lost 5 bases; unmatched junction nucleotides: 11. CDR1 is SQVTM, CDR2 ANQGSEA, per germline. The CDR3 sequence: CSVRAQGAQYGYTF. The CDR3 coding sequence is TGCAGCGTGAGGGCCCAGGGGGCCCAGTATGGCTACACCTTC.